Below are 3 T cell receptor beta chains sequenced from a single sample in a study of blood T cell repertoires in COVID-19. The repertoire was sequenced with immunoSEQ multiplex PCR; TCRdb's copy has only in-frame clones and lacks some. The profile shows more than 85,000 clones, around nine tenths of them singletons. Sequences were obtained from peripheral blood. The source of these receptors is a woman in her 50s with COVID-19, enrolled during active disease.

The chain combines TRBV5-1 with TRBJ1-5; D is possibly TRBD1 (5 bases). Between the trimmed V and J ends, which lost 1 base and 2 bases, there was a span of 10 bases. This CDR3 has 15 residues. From germline, CDR1 is SGHRS and CDR2 YFSETQ. For the CDR3, the DNA is TGCGCCAGCAGCTTGACGGGGGACGGCAATCAGCCCCAGCATTTT. Translating it yields CASSLTGDGNQPQHF.

The chain joins TRBV6-6 to TRBJ1-2; D is unresolved. Trimming removed 2 bases at V and 2 bases at J, with 15 bases between. Germline V lookup: CDR1 MNHNY, CDR2 SVGAGI (reference sequence). CDR3 length: 16 residues. CDR3 DNA sequence: TGTGCCAGCAGTTACCCGACCGGTGAGGTAAACTATGGCTACACCTTC. This sequence encodes CASSYPTGEVNYGYTF.

This sequence joins TRBV6-2 or TRBV6-3 and TRBJ2-7; no reliable D call. Germline values: CDR1 MNHEY, CDR2 SVGEGT. Trimming shortened V by 6 bases and J by 3 bases, and 24 bases separated the two germline ends. This CDR3 spans 17 amino acids. CDR3 in DNA: TGTGCCAGCAGCCCTACTCTCCCAGGTAGACCGAACTACGAGCAGTACTTC. It yields the protein CASSPTLPGRPNYEQYF.